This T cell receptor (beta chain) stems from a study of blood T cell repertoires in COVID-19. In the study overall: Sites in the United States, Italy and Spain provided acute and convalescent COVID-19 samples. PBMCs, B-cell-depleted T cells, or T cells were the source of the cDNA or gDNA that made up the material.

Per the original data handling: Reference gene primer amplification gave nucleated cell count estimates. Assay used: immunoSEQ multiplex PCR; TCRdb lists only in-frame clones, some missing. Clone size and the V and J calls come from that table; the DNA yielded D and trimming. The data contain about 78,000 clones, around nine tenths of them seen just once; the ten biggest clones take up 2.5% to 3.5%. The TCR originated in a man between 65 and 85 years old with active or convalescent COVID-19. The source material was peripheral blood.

CDR3: CASRAGTKNSPLHF. CDR3 sequence (DNA): TGTGCCAGCAGAGCCGGGACAAAGAATTCACCCCTCCACTTT. The chain links TRBV6-5 to TRBJ1-6, with D possibly matching TRBD1 (6 bases). With 6 bases removed from V and 7 bases from J, the gap between germline ends came to 13 bases. Germline V gives CDR1 MNHEY, CDR2 SVGAGI. The CDR3 runs to 14 residues.